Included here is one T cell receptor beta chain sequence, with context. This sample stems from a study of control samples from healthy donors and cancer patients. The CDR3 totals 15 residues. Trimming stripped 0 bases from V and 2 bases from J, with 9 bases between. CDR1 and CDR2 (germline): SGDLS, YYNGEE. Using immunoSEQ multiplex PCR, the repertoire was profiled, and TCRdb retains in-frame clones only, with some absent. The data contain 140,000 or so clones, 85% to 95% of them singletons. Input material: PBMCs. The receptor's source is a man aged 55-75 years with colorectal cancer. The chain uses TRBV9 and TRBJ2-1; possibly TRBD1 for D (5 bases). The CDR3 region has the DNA TGTGCCAGCAGCGTAGAACAGGCGACCTACAATGAGCAGTTCTTC. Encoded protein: CASSVEQATYNEQFF.